The clone carrying this TCR beta chain was found once. Its cognate antigen is unknown. Other DNA sequences within the sample encode an identical CDR3. Germline lookup yields CDR1 KGHSH and CDR2 LQKENI. This CDR3 region has 14 residues. Trimming stripped 3 bases from V and 1 base from J, with 6 bases between. Profiling relied on immunoSEQ multiplex PCR, and the TCRdb table lists in-frame clones only, not all of them. Of roughly 84,000 clones in the sample, almost 85% were seen once. Time point denoted: baseline, week 1 (first vaccination visit). Treatment specified: pre-vaccination baseline after standard-of-care therapy. This specimen comes from a study of a mutant IDH1 vaccine in newly diagnosed glioma. Study summary: Treatment recipients were approximately 62% male and about 40% female, and their mean age was around 39 years. Earlier treatment was radiotherapy, temozolomide, or both, with most getting both.

Findings and limits, study-wide: Roughly 92% of patients showed vaccine-induced immune responses across multiple MHC alleles. Seemingly, pseudoprogression had no relation to changes in the top peripheral T cell clonotypes.

This sequence originates from a man aged 35 to 55 with glioma. Some clones in this sample may be carry-over from other donors' samples. The chain uses TRBV18 and TRBJ2-2; D call uncertain. Material: PBMCs, obtained from a glioma patient treated with radiotherapy, temozolomide or both. This CDR3 reads CASSPGQNTGELFF. In DNA form, the CDR3 reads TGTGCCAGCTCACCGGGCCAGAACACCGGGGAGCTGTTTTTT.